This T cell receptor beta chain emerged from a study of T cell changes during pregnancy in multiple sclerosis. This clone was observed a single time. Profiled with immunoSEQ multiplex PCR; TCRdb holds only in-frame clones, not every one. This table has 90,000 to 120,000 clones, roughly 90% appearing once. This TCR was sampled from a female donor in good health, enrolled as a control in a pregnancy study. This material consisted of peripheral blood, taken in the third trimester of pregnancy.

The CDR3 sequence: CASSPRQGTLAGELFF. As DNA, the CDR3 is TGCGCCAGCAGCCCTCGACAGGGAACCCTCGCCGGGGAGCTGTTTTTT. V is TRBV5-1 and J is TRBJ2-2; 7 bases map to TRBD1. The CDR3 has 16 amino acids. V lost 4 bases and J lost 6; bases outside the gene matches: 12. The germline gives CDR1 SGHRS, CDR2 YFSETQ.